The subject of this entry is one TCR beta chain. The data were produced by immunoSEQ multiplex PCR, yet TCRdb's version contains in-frame clones alone and is incomplete. The sample lists 240,000 or so clones, around four fifths seen once, with around 2% in the top ten. This sample stems from a study of blood T cell repertoires in COVID-19. The germline V and J ends were trimmed by 1 base and 1 base, with 9 bases remaining between them. Germline CDR1 is MGHRA and CDR2 is YSYEKL. This CDR3 has 15 amino acids. The sequencing input was peripheral blood. The chain combines TRBV4-1 with TRBJ2-3, with D possibly matching TRBD2 (5 bases). The sequence was obtained from a man between 25 and 39 years old who had recovered from COVID-19. The CDR3 loop is CASSQVGVGTDTQYF. The CDR3 nucleotides are TGCGCCAGCAGCCAAGTCGGGGTAGGCACAGATACGCAGTATTTT.